A single sample gave rise to the 22 T cell receptor beta chains below, sequenced in a study of shared clonotypes between healthy human individuals. Profiled with immunoSEQ multiplex PCR; TCRdb holds only in-frame clones, not every one. Of about 1 million clones in the sample, around 76% were seen once. Sequencing was carried out using memory CD4+ T cells sorted from blood. Subset noted: CD45RA-negative fraction. Receptors were obtained from a young man in good health.

The chain is built from TRBV5-1 and TRBJ2-3; 8 bases align to TRBD2. The CDR3 runs 16 residues. Germline V gives CDR1 SGHRS, CDR2 YFSETQ. J was trimmed by 4 bases and V by 3 bases; bases with no gene match: 10. CDR3 sequence reads: CASSWQGLDDADTQYF. As DNA, the CDR3 is TGCGCCAGCAGCTGGCAGGGACTAGATGATGCAGATACGCAGTATTTT.

The gene calls are TRBV6-1 and TRBJ1-1; tentative D call: TRBD1 (6 bases). This CDR3 region has 14 residues. Trimming removed 6 bases from V and 2 bases from J, with 13 bases in between. Germline CDR1 reads MNHNS; CDR2 reads SASEGT. CDR3 nucleotides: TGTGCCAGCAGCCGCGACAGGATTAACACTGAAGCTTTCTTT. This encodes CASSRDRINTEAFF.

With regard to this clone: Compared with germline, one end of the junction differs, possibly owing to a read error. The rearrangement uses TRBV5-6 and TRBJ2-4; D uncertain. In germline, CDR1 is SGHDT, CDR2 YYEEEE. This CDR3 is 15 amino acids long. The CDR3 DNA reads as TGTGCCAGCAACTTGTCTGTCTCCCTTAGAAACATTCAGTACTTC. Protein: CASNLSVSLRNIQYF.

V and J are TRBV5-1 and TRBJ2-1, with TRBD2 matching 8 bases. CDR1 is SGHRS and CDR2 is YFSETQ in the germline V gene. The CDR3 length is 13 residues. With 4 bases clipped from V and 9 bases from J, the junction kept 6 bases outside the gene matches. CDR3 amino acids: CASSLGLAPEQFF. In DNA, the CDR3 is TGCGCCAGCAGCCTCGGACTAGCCCCTGAGCAGTTCTTC.

Comments on this clone: This same CDR3 is encoded by further DNA sequences in the sample. The chain combines TRBV18 with TRBJ1-1; D gene unclear. CDR3 size: 13 residues. Trimming pared 1 base from V and 0 bases from J, leaving 3 bases between. Per germline, CDR1 KGHSH and CDR2 LQKENI. The CDR3 loop reads CASSPLLNTEAFF. DNA for the CDR3: TGTGCCAGCTCACCACTGTTGAACACTGAAGCTTTCTTT.

The chain joins TRBV5-8 to TRBJ1-1, with 7 bases lining up with TRBD1. The CDR3 length is 15 residues. Germline V gene sequence: CDR1 SGHTS, CDR2 YDEGEE. V lost 0 bases to trimming and J lost 0 bases; unmatched junction nucleotides: 2. CDR3 sequence: CASSLGDRLNTEAFF. As DNA, the CDR3 is TGTGCCAGCAGCTTGGGGGACAGACTGAACACTGAAGCTTTCTTT. The complete variable domain, with remaining parts taken from reference TRBV5-8 and TRBJ1-1, reads EAGVTQSPTHLIKTRGQQATLRCSPISGHTSVYWYQQALGLGLQFLLWYDEGEERNRGNFPPRFSGRQFPNYSSELNVNALELEDSALYLCASSLGDRLNTEAFFGQGTRLTVV.

The genes are TRBV27 and TRBJ2-7; a possible D gene is TRBD1 (6 bases). This CDR3 region has 15 residues. Germline V CDR1 and CDR2: MNHEY, SMNVEV (reference sequence). Between the trimmed V and J ends, which lost 0 bases and 5 bases, there was a span of 14 bases. The CDR3 is CASSLSGTTNNEQYF. The CDR3 DNA follows: TGTGCCAGCAGTTTATCAGGGACAACCAACAACGAGCAGTACTTC.

The V gene is TRBV5-4, the J gene TRBJ2-7, with D perhaps assigned TRBD1 or TRBD2 (5 bases each). V lost 3 bases, J lost 3 bases, and 13 bases lay in between. CDR3 length equals 14 residues. The V gene's germline CDR1 is SGHNT and CDR2 YYREEE (reference sequence). As DNA, the CDR3 is TGTGCCAGCAGCTCCGCAGGGACCGACTACGAGCAGTACTTC. It encodes CASSSAGTDYEQYF.

This clone appeared a single time. The V gene is TRBV4-3, the J gene TRBJ1-6, with D possibly matching TRBD1 (5 bases). V lost 1 base and J lost 7, with 11 bases in between. CDR1 and CDR2 (germline): LGHNA, YSLEER. CDR3 length equals 15 residues. This CDR3 is CASSQATGGNSPLHF. CDR3 DNA: TGCGCCAGCAGCCAAGCAACGGGGGGGAATTCACCCCTCCACTTT.

This sequence joins TRBV7-2 and TRBJ2-6, with 7 bases aligning to TRBD1. From germline, CDR1 is SGHTA and CDR2 FQGNSA. V gave up 4 bases and J gave up 3 bases; unmatched junction bases: 9. This CDR3 has 17 amino acids. CDR3 nucleotides: TGTGCCAGCAGCTCCCAGGGTAGGGGGCTTGGGGCCAACGTCCTGACTTTC. Translating gives CASSSQGRGLGANVLTF.

This chain uses TRBV7-6 with TRBJ2-7, with D possibly being TRBD1 (6 bases). In germline, CDR1 is SGHVS, CDR2 FNYEAQ. The length of the CDR3 is 17 residues. V was trimmed by 1 base and J by 2 bases, leaving 18 bases between them. CDR3 sequence: CASSLGGSQGSTYEQYF. The CDR3 DNA sequence: TGTGCCAGCAGCTTAGGGGGGTCACAGGGATCCACCTACGAGCAGTACTTC. Full variable domain (remainder filled in from reference TRBV7-6 and TRBJ2-7): GAGVSQSPRYKVTKRGQDVALRCDPISGHVSLYWYRQALGQGPEFLTYFNYEAQQDKSGLPNDRFSAERPEGSISTLTIQRTEQRDSAMYRCASSLGGSQGSTYEQYFGPGTRLTVT.

This clone occurred a few times. CDR3 sequence reads: CASSLAGLDADTQYF. The CDR3 coding sequence is TGTGCCAGCAGCTTAGCGGGGCTTGACGCCGATACGCAGTATTTT. The chain employs TRBV7-6 and TRBJ2-3, with a possible D match to TRBD1 (5 bases). The CDR3 sequence is 15 residues long. The germline V gene encodes CDR1 SGHVS and CDR2 FNYEAQ. The germline V and J ends were trimmed by 0 bases and 6 bases, with 13 bases remaining between them. The whole variable domain, remainder taken from reference TRBV7-6 and TRBJ2-3, is GAGVSQSPRYKVTKRGQDVALRCDPISGHVSLYWYRQALGQGPEFLTYFNYEAQQDKSGLPNDRFSAERPEGSISTLTIQRTEQRDSAMYRCASSLAGLDADTQYFGPGTRLTVL.

This chain joins TRBV9 and TRBJ2-1, with D perhaps matching TRBD2 (6 bases). V was pared by 1 base and J by 3 bases, with 11 bases between. The CDR3 length is 15 residues. From germline, CDR1 is SGDLS and CDR2 YYNGEE. The CDR3 sequence is CASSVRPSDYNEQFF. In nucleotides, the CDR3 is TGTGCCAGCAGCGTACGGCCTAGCGACTACAATGAGCAGTTCTTC.

V usage is TRBV11-2 and J usage is TRBJ1-6; D might be TRBD1 (6 bases). The CDR3 has 13 residues. Germline CDR1 reads SGHAT; CDR2 reads FQNNGV. Trimming stripped 5 bases from V and 11 bases from J, with 13 bases between. This CDR3 reads CASSLTQGTPLHF. The CDR3 DNA sequence: TGTGCCAGCAGCCTCACACAGGGTACACCCCTCCACTTT.

Details on this clone: At the DNA level, this CDR3 is encoded by other sequences in the same sample as well. CDR3 loop: CASSPSSGSYEQYF. CDR3 coding DNA: TGTGCCAGCTCACCATCGTCCGGGAGCTACGAGCAGTACTTC. This chain connects TRBV18 to TRBJ2-7; D might be TRBD2 (6 bases). The CDR3 contains 14 residues. V lost 2 bases to trimming and J lost 3 bases, with 11 bases between them. Looked up from germline, CDR1 is KGHSH and CDR2 is LQKENI.

The chain has TRBV7-2 and TRBJ1-2, with TRBD1 matching 9 bases. The CDR3 runs to 16 residues. The ends lost 1 base at V and 3 bases at J; junction bases unmatched: 6. Per the germline V gene, CDR1 is SGHTA and CDR2 is FQGNSA. The CDR3 DNA sequence: TGTGCCAGCAGCTTAGGGGGGGACAGGGTTGACTATGGCTACACCTTC. Its translation: CASSLGGDRVDYGYTF.

The rearrangement joins TRBV5-1 to TRBJ2-6; a weak D match, TRBD1 (6 bases). V lost 3 bases, J lost 3 bases, and 10 bases lay in between. Per the germline V gene, CDR1 is SGHRS and CDR2 is YFSETQ. CDR3 size: 15 residues. The CDR3 spells CASSSSGDGANVLTF. DNA of the CDR3: TGCGCCAGCAGCTCTTCAGGGGATGGGGCCAACGTCCTGACTTTC. Supplemented by reference TRBV5-1 and TRBJ2-6, the full variable domain reads KAGVTQTPRYLIKTRGQQVTLSCSPISGHRSVSWYQQTPGQGLQFLFEYFSETQRNKGNFPGRFSGRQFSNSRSEMNVSTLELGDSALYLCASSSSGDGANVLTFGAGSRLTVL.

The genes are TRBV7-2 and TRBJ2-1; TRBD2 matches at 7 bases. CDR3 length equals 14 residues. The V gene end was trimmed by 1 base and the J gene end by 10 bases; junction bases not matched to a gene: 7. Per germline, CDR1 SGHTA and CDR2 FQGNSA. This CDR3 reads CASSLGGGAGEQFF. The CDR3 nucleotides are TGTGCCAGCAGCTTAGGGGGGGGTGCGGGCGAGCAGTTCTTC.

Comment on this clone: The same CDR3 is also encoded by other DNA sequences in this sample. The V call is TRBV15, the J call TRBJ2-5; no reliable D call. The germline V gene has CDR1 LNHNV and CDR2 YYDKDF (reference sequence). V gave up 1 base and J gave up 2 bases, with 5 bases separating them. The length of the CDR3 is 13 residues. As DNA, the CDR3 is TGTGCCACCAGCAGAGCACGTCAAGAGACCCAGTACTTC. Translated, it gives CATSRARQETQYF.

The chain is built from TRBV9 and TRBJ1-6, with 10 positions matching TRBD1. The CDR3 runs 14 residues. V was pared by 2 bases and J by 13 bases, with 6 bases of the junction left unmatched. The germline V gene encodes CDR1 SGDLS and CDR2 YYNGEE. CDR3 sequence reads: CASSVGTGETPLHF. In DNA, the CDR3 is TGTGCCAGCAGCGTCGGGACAGGGGAAACGCCCCTCCACTTT.

The V call is TRBV4-3, the J call TRBJ1-1; no firm D call. The CDR3 loop spans 13 amino acids. The V end lost 0 bases, the J end lost 4 bases, and 6 bases lay between the germline ends. Germline-derived CDR1 and CDR2 are LGHNA and YSLEER. As DNA, the CDR3 is TGCGCCAGCAGCCAAGAACGCGCCACTGAAGCTTTCTTT. Protein: CASSQERATEAFF.

The chain combines TRBV11-2 with TRBJ2-5; possibly TRBD2 for D (6 bases). The CDR3 covers 16 residues. The V end was cut by 0 bases, the J end by 1 base, with 12 bases between. Germline values: CDR1 SGHAT, CDR2 FQNNGV. The DNA for the CDR3 is TGTGCCAGCAGCTTAGATGGGGGGTCGGCCCAAGAGACCCAGTACTTC. This encodes CASSLDGGSAQETQYF.